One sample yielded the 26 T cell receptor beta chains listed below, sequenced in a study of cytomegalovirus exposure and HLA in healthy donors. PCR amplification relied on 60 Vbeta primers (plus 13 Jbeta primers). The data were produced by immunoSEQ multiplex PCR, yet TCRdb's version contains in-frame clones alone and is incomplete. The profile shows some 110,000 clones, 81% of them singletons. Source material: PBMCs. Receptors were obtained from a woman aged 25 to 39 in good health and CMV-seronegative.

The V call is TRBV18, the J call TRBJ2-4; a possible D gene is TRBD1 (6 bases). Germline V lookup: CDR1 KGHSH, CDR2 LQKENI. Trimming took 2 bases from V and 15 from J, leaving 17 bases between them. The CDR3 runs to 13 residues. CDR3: CASSPSVRGNLYF. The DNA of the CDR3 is TGTGCCAGCTCACCAAGCGTCAGGGGAAATTTGTACTTC.

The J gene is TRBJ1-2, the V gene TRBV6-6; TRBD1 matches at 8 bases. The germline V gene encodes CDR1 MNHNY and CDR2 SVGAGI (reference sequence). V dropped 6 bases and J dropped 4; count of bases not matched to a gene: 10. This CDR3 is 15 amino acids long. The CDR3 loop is CASRPRTGPFYGYTF. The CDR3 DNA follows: TGTGCCAGCAGGCCACGGACAGGGCCCTTCTATGGCTACACCTTC.

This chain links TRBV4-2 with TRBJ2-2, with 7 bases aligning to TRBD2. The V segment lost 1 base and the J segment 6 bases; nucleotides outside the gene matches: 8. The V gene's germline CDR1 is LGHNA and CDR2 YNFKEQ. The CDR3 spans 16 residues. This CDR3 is CASSQGGGGESGELFF. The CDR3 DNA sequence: TGTGCCAGCAGCCAAGGGGGGGGAGGGGAATCCGGGGAGCTGTTTTTT.

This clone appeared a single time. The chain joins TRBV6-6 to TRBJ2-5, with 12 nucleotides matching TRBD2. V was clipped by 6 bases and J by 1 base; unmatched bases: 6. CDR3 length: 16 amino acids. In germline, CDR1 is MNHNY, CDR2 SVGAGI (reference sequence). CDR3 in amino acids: CASSHRTSGAQETQYF. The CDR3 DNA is TGTGCCAGCAGCCATCGGACTAGCGGGGCCCAAGAGACCCAGTACTTC.

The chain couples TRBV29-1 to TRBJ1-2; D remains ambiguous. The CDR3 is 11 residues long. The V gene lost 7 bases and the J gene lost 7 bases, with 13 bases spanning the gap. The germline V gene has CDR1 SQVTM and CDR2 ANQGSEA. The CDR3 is CSGSTSGGYTF. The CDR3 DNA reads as TGCAGCGGTTCCACCTCAGGTGGCTACACCTTC.

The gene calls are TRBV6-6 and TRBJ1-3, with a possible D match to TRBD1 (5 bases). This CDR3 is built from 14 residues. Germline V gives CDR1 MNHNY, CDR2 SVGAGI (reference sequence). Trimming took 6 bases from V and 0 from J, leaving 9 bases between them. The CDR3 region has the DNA TGTGCCAGCAGCAGGGTTCTCTCTGGAAACACCATATATTTT. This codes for CASSRVLSGNTIYF.

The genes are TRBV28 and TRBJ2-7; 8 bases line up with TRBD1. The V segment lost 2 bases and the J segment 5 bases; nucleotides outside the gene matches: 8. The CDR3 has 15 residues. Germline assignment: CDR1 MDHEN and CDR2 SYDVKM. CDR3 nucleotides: TGTGCCAGCAGTTTAAGCTGGACAGGGAAGGACGAGCAGTACTTC. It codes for CASSLSWTGKDEQYF.

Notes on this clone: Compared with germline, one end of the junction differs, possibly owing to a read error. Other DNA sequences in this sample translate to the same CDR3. CDR3 sequence: CASSPLPGGQETQYF. The DNA for the CDR3 is TGCGCCAGCAGTCCCCTCCCGGGGGGACAAGAGACCCAGTACTTC. The chain couples TRBV6-1 to TRBJ2-5; 7 bases are shared with TRBD2. The CDR3 is 15 residues long. CDR1 is MNHNS, CDR2 SASEGT, per germline.

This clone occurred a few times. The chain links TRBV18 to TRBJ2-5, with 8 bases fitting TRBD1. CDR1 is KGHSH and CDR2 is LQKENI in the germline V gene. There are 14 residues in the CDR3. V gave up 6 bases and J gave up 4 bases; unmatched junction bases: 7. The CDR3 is CASSPGTGRETQYF. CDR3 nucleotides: TGTGCCAGCTCTCCAGGGACAGGTAGAGAGACCCAGTACTTC.

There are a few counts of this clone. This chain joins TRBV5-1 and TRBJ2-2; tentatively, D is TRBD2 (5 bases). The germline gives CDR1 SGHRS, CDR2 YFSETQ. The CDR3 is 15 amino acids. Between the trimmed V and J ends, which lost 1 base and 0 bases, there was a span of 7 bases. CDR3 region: CASSLSGANTGELFF. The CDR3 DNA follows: TGCGCCAGCAGCTTGTCCGGGGCGAACACCGGGGAGCTGTTTTTT.

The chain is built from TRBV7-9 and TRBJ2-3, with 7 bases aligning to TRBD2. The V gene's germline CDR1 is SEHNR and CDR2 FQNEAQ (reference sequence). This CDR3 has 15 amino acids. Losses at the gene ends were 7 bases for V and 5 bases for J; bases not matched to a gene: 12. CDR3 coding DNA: TGTGCCAGCATTAAGAGCGGGATAGTCGAAGATACGCAGTATTTT. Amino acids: CASIKSGIVEDTQYF.

The CDR3 region is CASSLGGYEQYF. The CDR3 bases are TGTGCCAGCAGCCTTGGGGGGTACGAGCAGTACTTC. The gene calls are TRBV27 and TRBJ2-7, with D possibly TRBD2 on 6 matching bases. This CDR3 has 12 amino acids. Trimming took off 6 bases at V and 4 bases at J, with 10 bases between the two ends. CDR1 and CDR2 (germline): MNHEY, SMNVEV (reference sequence).

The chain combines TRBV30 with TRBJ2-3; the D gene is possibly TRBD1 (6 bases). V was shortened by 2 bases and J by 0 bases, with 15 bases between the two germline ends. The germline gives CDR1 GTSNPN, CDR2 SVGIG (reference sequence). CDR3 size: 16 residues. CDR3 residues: CAWSFGGLSSTDTQYF. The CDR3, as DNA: TGTGCCTGGAGTTTTGGGGGCCTTTCTAGCACAGATACGCAGTATTTT.

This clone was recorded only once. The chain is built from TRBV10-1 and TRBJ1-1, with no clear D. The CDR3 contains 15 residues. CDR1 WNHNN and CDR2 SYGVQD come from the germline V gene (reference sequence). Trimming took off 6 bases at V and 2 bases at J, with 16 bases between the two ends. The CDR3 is CASSESPSFNTEAFF. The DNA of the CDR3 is TGCGCCAGCAGCGAAAGCCCATCGTTCAACACTGAAGCTTTCTTT.

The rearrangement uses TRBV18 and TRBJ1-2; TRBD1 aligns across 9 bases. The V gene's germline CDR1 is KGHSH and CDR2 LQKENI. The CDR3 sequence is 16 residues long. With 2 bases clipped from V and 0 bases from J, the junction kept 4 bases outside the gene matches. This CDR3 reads CASSPVTGGSNYGYTF. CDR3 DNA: TGTGCCAGCTCACCAGTGACAGGGGGGTCTAACTATGGCTACACCTTC.

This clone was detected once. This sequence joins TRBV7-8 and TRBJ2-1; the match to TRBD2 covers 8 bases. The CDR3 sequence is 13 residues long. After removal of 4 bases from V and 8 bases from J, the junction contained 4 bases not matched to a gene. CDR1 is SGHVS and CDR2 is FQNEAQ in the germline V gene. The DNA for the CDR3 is TGTGCCAGCAGCTGGACTAGCAGGGATGAGCAGTTCTTC. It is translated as CASSWTSRDEQFF.

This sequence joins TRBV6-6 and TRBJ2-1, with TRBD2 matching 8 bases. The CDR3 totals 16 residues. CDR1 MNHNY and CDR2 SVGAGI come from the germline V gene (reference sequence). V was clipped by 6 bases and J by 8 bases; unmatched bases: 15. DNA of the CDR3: TGTGCCAGCAGCGGGAGCGGGGGTAGGGTGGGCGATGAGCAGTTCTTC. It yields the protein CASSGSGGRVGDEQFF.

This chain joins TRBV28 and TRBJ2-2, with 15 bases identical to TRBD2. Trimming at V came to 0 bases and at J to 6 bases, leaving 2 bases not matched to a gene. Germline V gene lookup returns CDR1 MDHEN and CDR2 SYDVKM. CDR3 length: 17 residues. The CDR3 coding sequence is TGTGCCAGCAGTTTATGGGGACTAGCGGGAGGACCCGGGGAGCTGTTTTTT. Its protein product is CASSLWGLAGGPGELFF.

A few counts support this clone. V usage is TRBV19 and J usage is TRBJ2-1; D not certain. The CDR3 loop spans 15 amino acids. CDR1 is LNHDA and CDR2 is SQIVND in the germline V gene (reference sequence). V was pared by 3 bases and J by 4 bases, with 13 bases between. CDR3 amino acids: CASSIGSLLYNEQFF. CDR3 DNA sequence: TGTGCCAGTAGTATTGGGTCCCTACTATACAATGAGCAGTTCTTC.

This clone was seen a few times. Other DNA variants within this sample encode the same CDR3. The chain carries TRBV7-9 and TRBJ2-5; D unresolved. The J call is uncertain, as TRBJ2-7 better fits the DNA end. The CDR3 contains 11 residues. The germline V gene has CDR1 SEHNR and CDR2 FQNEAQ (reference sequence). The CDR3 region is CASSLNYEQYF. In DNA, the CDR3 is TGTGCCAGCAGCTTAAACTACGAGCAGTACTTC.

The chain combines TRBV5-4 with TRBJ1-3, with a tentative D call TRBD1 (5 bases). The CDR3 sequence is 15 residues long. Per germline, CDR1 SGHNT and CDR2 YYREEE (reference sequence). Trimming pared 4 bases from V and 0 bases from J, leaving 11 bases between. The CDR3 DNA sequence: TGTGCCAGCAGCCTAGGTGGGGCCTCTGGAAACACCATATATTTT. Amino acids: CASSLGGASGNTIYF.

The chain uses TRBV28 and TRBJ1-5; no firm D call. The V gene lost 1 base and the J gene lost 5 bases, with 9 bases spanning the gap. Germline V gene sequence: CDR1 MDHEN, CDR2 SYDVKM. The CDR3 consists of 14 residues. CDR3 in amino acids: CASSLLGGHQPQHF. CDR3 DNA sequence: TGTGCCAGCAGTTTATTAGGCGGGCATCAGCCCCAGCATTTT.

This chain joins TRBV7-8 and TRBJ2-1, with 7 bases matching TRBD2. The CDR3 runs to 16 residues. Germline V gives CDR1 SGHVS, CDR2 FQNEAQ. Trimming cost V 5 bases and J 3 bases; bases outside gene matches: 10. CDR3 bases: TGTGCCAGCAGCGGGGGGGTAGGCGGCTACTACAATGAGCAGTTCTTC. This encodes CASSGGVGGYYNEQFF.

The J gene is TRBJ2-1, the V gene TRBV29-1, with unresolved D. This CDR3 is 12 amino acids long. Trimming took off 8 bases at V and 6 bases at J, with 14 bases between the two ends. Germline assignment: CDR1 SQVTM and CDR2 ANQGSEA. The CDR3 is CSSMTPSNEQFF. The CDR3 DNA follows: TGCAGCTCAATGACTCCGTCCAATGAGCAGTTCTTC.

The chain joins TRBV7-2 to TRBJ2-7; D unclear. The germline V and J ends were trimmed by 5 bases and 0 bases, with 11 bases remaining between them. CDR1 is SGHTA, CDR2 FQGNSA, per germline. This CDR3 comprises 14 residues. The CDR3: CASSAPGSSYEQYF. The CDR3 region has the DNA TGTGCCAGCAGCGCACCCGGGTCCTCCTACGAGCAGTACTTC.

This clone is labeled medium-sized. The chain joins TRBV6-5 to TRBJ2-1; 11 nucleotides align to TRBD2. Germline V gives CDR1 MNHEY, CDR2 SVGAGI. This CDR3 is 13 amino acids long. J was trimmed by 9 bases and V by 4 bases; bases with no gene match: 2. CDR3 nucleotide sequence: TGTGCCAGCAGTTCCGGGACTAGCGGTGAGCAGTTCTTC. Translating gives CASSSGTSGEQFF.